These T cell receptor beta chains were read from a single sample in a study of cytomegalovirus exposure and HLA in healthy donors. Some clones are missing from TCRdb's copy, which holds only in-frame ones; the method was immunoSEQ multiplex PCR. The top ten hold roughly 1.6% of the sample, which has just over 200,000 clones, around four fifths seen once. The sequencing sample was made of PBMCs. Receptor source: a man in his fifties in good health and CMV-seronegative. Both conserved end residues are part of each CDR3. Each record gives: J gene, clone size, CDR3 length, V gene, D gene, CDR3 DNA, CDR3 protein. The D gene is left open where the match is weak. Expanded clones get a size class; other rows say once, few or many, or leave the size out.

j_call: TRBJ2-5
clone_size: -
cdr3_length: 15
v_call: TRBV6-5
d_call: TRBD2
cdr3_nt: TGTGCCAGCTCCCCGACTAGCGGGAGTGGGGAGACCCAGTACTTC
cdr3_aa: CASSPTSGSGETQYF

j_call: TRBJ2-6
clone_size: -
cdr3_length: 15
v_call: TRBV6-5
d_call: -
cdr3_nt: TGTGCCAGCAGTATTAAAGTAGCTGGGGCCAACGTCCTGACTTTC
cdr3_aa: CASSIKVAGANVLTF

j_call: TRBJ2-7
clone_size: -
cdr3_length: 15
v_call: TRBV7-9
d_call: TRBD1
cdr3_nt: TGTGCCAGCAGCTCCCGGGACAGGGACGTCTACGAGCAGTACTTC
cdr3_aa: CASSSRDRDVYEQYF

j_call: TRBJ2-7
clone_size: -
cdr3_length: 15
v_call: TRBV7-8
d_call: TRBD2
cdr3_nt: TGTGCCAGCAGCTTACGGACTAGTTTAAAGTACGAGCAGTACTTC
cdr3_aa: CASSLRTSLKYEQYF

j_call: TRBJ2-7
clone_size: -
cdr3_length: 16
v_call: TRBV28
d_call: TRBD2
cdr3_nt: TGTGCCAGCAGTTCCGGCGGCGGGAGGTCGATCTACGAGCAGTACTTC
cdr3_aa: CASSSGGGRSIYEQYF

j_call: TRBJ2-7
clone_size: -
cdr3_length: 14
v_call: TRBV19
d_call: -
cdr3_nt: TGTGCCAGTAGTATGTGGCAGGCCTACTACGAGCAGTACTTC
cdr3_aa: CASSMWQAYYEQYF

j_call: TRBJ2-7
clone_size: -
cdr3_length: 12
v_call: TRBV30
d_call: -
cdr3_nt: TGTGCCTGGAGTGAGGACAGCTACGAGCAGTACTTC
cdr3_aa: CAWSEDSYEQYF

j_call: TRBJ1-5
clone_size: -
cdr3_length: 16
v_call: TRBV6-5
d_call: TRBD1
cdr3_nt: TGTGCCAGCAGTTACCGGGGACAGGGGGCCAATCAGCCCCAGCATTTT
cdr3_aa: CASSYRGQGANQPQHF

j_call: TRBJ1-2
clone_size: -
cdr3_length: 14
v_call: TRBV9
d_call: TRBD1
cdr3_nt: TGTGCCAGCAGCGTAGGGACAGGCGGCTATGGCTACACCTTC
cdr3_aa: CASSVGTGGYGYTF

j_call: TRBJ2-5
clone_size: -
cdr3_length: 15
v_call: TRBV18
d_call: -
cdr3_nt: TGTGCCAGCTCACCATTGCAGGGAGGACAAGAGACCCAGTACTTC
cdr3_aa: CASSPLQGGQETQYF

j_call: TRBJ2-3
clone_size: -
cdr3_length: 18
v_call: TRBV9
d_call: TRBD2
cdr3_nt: TGTGCCAGCAGCGTCCTTCCCGGACTAGCAGTTAGCACAGATACGCAGTATTTT
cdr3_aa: CASSVLPGLAVSTDTQYF

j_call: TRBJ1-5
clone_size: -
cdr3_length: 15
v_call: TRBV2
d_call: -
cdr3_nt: TGTGCCAGCAGTGAAAGCTGGAGACCCAATCAGCCCCAGCATTTT
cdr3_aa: CASSESWRPNQPQHF

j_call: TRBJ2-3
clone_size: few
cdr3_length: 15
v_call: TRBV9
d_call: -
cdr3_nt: TGTGCCAGCAGCGTAGCGGACAGCTTCACAGATACGCAGTATTTT
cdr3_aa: CASSVADSFTDTQYF

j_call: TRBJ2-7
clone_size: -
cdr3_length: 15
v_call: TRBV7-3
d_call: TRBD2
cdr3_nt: TGTGCCAGCAGCCTCCGAGGCGGGAGCCCCTACGAGCAGTACTTC
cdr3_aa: CASSLRGGSPYEQYF

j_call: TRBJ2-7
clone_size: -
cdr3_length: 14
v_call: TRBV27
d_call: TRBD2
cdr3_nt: TGTGCCAGCAGTCAGGTAGCGGGGATCTACGAGCAGTACTTC
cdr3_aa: CASSQVAGIYEQYF

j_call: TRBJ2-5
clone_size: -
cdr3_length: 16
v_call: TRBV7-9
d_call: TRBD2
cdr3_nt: TGTGCCAGCAGCTCCCGCCTCAAAGCGGGAGAAGAGACCCAGTACTTC
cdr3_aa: CASSSRLKAGEETQYF

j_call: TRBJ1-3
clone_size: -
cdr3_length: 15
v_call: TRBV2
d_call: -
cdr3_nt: TGTGCCAGCAGTTTAGGGAGTTACTCTGGAAACACCATATATTTT
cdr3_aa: CASSLGSYSGNTIYF

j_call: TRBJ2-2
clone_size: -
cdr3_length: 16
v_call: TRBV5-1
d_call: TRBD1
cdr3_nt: TGCGCCAGCAGCTTGGCCGTTAGGGGGCTCACCGGGGAGCTGTTTTTT
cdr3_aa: CASSLAVRGLTGELFF

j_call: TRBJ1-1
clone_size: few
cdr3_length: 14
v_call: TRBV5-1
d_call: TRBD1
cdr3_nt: TGCGCCAGCAGTCGGGGACAGGGGGCACTCGAAGCTTTCTTT
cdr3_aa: CASSRGQGALEAFF

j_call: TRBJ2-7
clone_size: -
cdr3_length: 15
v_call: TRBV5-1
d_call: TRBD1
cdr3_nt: TGCGCCAGCAGCACCGGACAGGGCCTAGGACGGGAGCAGTACTTC
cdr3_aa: CASSTGQGLGREQYF

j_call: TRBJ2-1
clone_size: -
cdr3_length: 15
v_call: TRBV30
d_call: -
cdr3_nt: TGTGCCTGGATCGGACTTGGAGAACTCTACAATGAGCAGTTCTTC
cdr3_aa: CAWIGLGELYNEQFF

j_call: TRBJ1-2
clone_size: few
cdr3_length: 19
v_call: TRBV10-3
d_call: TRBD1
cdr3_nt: TGTGCCATCAGTGCGGGGACAGGGTCAGGCATTGTAGTTAACTATGGCTACACCTTC
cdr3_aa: CAISAGTGSGIVVNYGYTF

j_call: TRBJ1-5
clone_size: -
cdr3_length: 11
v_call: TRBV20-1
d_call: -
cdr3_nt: TGCAGTGCGGGAGGGCATCAGCCCCAGCATTTT
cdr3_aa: CSAGGHQPQHF

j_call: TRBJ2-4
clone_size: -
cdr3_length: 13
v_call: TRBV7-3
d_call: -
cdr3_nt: TGTGCCTCCTCTATGGGGGCACAGGACATTCAGTACTTC
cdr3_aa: CASSMGAQDIQYF

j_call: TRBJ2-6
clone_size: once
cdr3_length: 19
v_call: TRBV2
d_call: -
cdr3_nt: TGTGCCAGCAGTGATTTGGTGATCGGAGATCTAACTGGGGCCAACGTCCTGACTTTC
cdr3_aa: CASSDLVIGDLTGANVLTF

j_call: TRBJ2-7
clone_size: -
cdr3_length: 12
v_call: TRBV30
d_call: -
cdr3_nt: TGTGCCTGGAGTAGCGGTCCCTACGAGCAGTACTTC
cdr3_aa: CAWSSGPYEQYF

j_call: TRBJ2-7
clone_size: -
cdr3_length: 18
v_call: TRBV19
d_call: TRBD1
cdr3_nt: TGTGCCAGTGCAACAGGGGCTCCCCCAAGGATTATAAACTACGAGCAGTACTTC
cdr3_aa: CASATGAPPRIINYEQYF

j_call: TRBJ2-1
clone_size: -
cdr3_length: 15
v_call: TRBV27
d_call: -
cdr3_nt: TGTGCCAGCAGTTATAGTGCTAGCTCCTACAATGAGCAGTTCTTC
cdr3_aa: CASSYSASSYNEQFF

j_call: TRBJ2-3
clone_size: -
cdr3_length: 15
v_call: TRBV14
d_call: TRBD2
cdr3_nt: TGTGCCAGCAGCCAATCGGGGGGTTTCACAGATACGCAGTATTTT
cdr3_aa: CASSQSGGFTDTQYF

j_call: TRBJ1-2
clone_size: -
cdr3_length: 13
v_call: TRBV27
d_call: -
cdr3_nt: TGTGCCAGCAGTTTAAGGGGTTCGGGCGGCTACACCTTC
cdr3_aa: CASSLRGSGGYTF

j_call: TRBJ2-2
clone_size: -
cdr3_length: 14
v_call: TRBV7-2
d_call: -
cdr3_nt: TGTGCCAGCAGCGTGGGACTTCCCCCCGGGGAGCTGTTTTTT
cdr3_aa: CASSVGLPPGELFF

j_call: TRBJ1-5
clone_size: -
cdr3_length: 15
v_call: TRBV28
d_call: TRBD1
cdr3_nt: TGTGCCAGCAGCCGTTCCGGGACAGTGGGGCAGCCCCAGCATTTT
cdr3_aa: CASSRSGTVGQPQHF

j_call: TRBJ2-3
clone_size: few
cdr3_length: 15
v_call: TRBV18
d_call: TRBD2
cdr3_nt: TGTGCCAGCTCACCACTGCTAGCGGGAGAAGATACGCAGTATTTT
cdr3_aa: CASSPLLAGEDTQYF

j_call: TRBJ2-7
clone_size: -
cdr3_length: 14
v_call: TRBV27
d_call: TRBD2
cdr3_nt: TGTGCCAGCAGTACTAGCGGGGAGAAGTACGAGCAGTACTTC
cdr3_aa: CASSTSGEKYEQYF

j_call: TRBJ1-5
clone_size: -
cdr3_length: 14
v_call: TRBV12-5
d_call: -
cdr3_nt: TGTGATAAGACAGCGCCCTATAGCAATCAGCCCCAGCATTTT
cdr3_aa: CDKTAPYSNQPQHF

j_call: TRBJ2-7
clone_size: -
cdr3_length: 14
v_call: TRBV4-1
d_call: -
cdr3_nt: TGCGCCAGCAGCCAAGATCGGAGCGGCGGCGAGCAGTACTTC
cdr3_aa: CASSQDRSGGEQYF

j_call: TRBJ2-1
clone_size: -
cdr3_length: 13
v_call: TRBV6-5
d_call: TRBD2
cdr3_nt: TGTGCCAGCAGGACTAGCGGGGGGAATGGGCAGTTCTTC
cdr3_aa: CASRTSGGNGQFF

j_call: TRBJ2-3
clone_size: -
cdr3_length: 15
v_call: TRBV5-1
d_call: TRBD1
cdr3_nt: TGCGCCAGCAGCAAGGGACAGCTAAGCACAGATACGCAGTATTTT
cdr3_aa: CASSKGQLSTDTQYF

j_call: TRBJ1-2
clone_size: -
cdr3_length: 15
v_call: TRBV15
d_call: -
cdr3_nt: TGTGCCACCAGCAGAGATTTGAACAGGGTTTATGGCTACACCTTC
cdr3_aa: CATSRDLNRVYGYTF

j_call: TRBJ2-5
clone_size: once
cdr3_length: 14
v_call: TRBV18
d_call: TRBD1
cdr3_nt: TGTGCCAGCTCACCGACAGGGAGTAGAGAGACCCAGTACTTC
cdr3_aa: CASSPTGSRETQYF

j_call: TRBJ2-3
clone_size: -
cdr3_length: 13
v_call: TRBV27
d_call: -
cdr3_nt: TGTGCCAGCAGTTTAATGTTATCAGATACGCAGTATTTT
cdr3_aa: CASSLMLSDTQYF

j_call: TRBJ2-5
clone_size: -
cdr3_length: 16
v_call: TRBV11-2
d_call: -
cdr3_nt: TGTGCCAGCAGCTTAGTACCCACAGGGGGGGGAGAGACCCAGTACTTC
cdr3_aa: CASSLVPTGGGETQYF

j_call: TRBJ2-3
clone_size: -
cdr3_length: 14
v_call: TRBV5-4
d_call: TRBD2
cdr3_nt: TGTGCCAGCAGCGGGGGACTAGCCGGTGATACGCAGTATTTT
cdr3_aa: CASSGGLAGDTQYF

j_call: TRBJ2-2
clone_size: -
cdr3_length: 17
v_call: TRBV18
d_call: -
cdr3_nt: TGTGCCAGCTCACCTCCGACTTCTACTACGAACACCGGGGAGCTGTTTTTT
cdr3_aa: CASSPPTSTTNTGELFF